Below, 26 T cell receptor beta chains from the same sample are listed, as sequenced in a study of blood T cell repertoires in COVID-19. Only in-frame clones appear in the TCRdb table, and some are missing; sequencing was by immunoSEQ multiplex PCR. The sample contains about 150,000 clones, around 80% of which appear only once. Sequenced input: peripheral blood. Source of these receptors: a woman aged 45-59 years with acute or convalescent COVID-19.

This clone came up a few times. The chain employs TRBV18 and TRBJ1-3; 8 bases align to TRBD1. J gave up 4 bases and V 6 bases, and 11 bases lay outside the gene matches. The CDR3 has 16 amino acids. Germline CDR1 and CDR2: KGHSH and LQKENI. CDR3 residues: CASSPVAGGSGNTIYF. The CDR3 region has the DNA TGTGCCAGCTCGCCGGTGGCAGGGGGCAGCGGAAACACCATATATTTT.

The chain employs TRBV4-2 and TRBJ1-5; 12 bases map to TRBD1. Trimming removed 3 bases from V and 10 bases from J; junction bases left unmatched: 4. Germline V gives CDR1 LGHNA, CDR2 YNFKEQ. This CDR3 is 14 amino acids long. For the CDR3, the DNA is TGTGCCAGCAGCCAGGGACAGGGGGCGCGTCCCCAGCATTTT. It is translated as CASSQGQGARPQHF.

The J gene is TRBJ1-2, the V gene TRBV5-1; D is ambiguous. CDR3 length: 15 residues. Germline CDR1 and CDR2: SGHRS and YFSETQ. V lost 1 base, J lost 4 bases, and 14 bases lay in between. The CDR3 bases are TGCGCCAGCAGCTTGAGGGCCGGAGGCGCCTATGGCTACACCTTC. This translates into CASSLRAGGAYGYTF.

The count of this clone is one. The genes are TRBV28 and TRBJ2-7, with 7 bases fitting TRBD2. V trimming: 5 bases; J trimming: 5 bases; junction bases outside the gene matches: 6. This CDR3 has 13 amino acids. Germline values: CDR1 MDHEN, CDR2 SYDVKM. The chain's CDR3 is CASSLGTTNEQYF. The CDR3, as DNA: TGTGCCAGCAGTCTCGGGACTACGAACGAGCAGTACTTC.

The chain couples TRBV19 to TRBJ1-1; D ambiguous. Germline V gene data show CDR1 as LNHDA and CDR2 as SQIVND (reference sequence). The CDR3 extends over 11 amino acids. V lost 3 bases to trimming and J lost 6 bases, with 5 bases between them. The CDR3 sequence is CASSMGAEAFF. CDR3 DNA: TGTGCCAGTAGTATGGGAGCTGAAGCTTTCTTT. The complete variable domain, with remaining parts taken from reference TRBV19 and TRBJ1-1, reads DGGITQSPKYLFRKEGQNVTLSCEQNLNHDAMYWYRQDPGQGLRLIYYSQIVNDFQKGDIAEGYSVSREKKESFPLTVTSAQKNPTAFYLCASSMGAEAFFGQGTRLTVV.

The genes are TRBV27 and TRBJ2-7; 7 bases are a match to TRBD2. The length of the CDR3 is 14 residues. Germline CDR1 reads MNHEY; CDR2 reads SMNVEV (reference sequence). V shed 3 bases, J shed 7 bases, and the junction held 9 bases outside the gene matches. CDR3 DNA: TGTGCCAGCAGTTTTTGGTTAGCGGGTGCAGAGCAGTACTTC. Translation gives CASSFWLAGAEQYF.

The rearrangement links TRBV7-2 to TRBJ2-1; 11 bases are a match to TRBD2. V trimming: 3 bases; J trimming: 4 bases; junction bases outside the gene matches: 5. From germline, CDR1 is SGHTA and CDR2 FQGNSA. The CDR3 consists of 16 residues. Here the CDR3 reads CASSFTGTSGYNEQFF. CDR3 nucleotides: TGTGCCAGCAGCTTTACCGGGACTAGCGGATACAATGAGCAGTTCTTC.

This clone was observed once. At the DNA level, this CDR3 is encoded by other sequences in the same sample as well. The rearrangement joins TRBV2 to TRBJ1-5; 9 bases align to TRBD1. V was pared by 8 bases and J by 4 bases, with 3 bases of the junction left unmatched. CDR3 length: 13 residues. The V gene's germline CDR1 is SNHLY and CDR2 FYNNEI. CDR3 sequence reads: CASSGTGNQPQHF. CDR3 in DNA: TGTGCCAGCTCCGGGACAGGGAATCAGCCCCAGCATTTT.

J is TRBJ2-5 and V is TRBV3-1 (or the pseudogene TRBV3-2); 8 bases are a match to TRBD1. This CDR3 region has 19 residues. V shed 8 bases and J 5 bases; nucleotides not matched to a gene: 25. Looked up from germline, CDR1 is LGHDT and CDR2 is YNNKEL (reference sequence). The CDR3 nucleotides are TGTGCCAGCTCCGGAGGGACCCGGACGACCAGGGGGCATTGGGAGACCCAGTACTTC. Amino acid sequence: CASSGGTRTTRGHWETQYF.

The V call is TRBV10-1, the J call TRBJ2-3; 8 bases align to TRBD2. CDR1 is WNHNN and CDR2 is SYGVQD in the germline V gene (reference sequence). This CDR3 contains 14 residues. Trimming removed 6 bases from V and 4 bases from J; junction bases left unmatched: 6. CDR3 protein: CASRPGLGSDTQYF. CDR3 bases: TGCGCCAGCAGACCGGGACTAGGGTCAGATACGCAGTATTTT.

The chain combines TRBV19 with TRBJ1-1, with 7 bases fitting TRBD1. CDR1 and CDR2 (germline): LNHDA, SQIVND (reference sequence). This CDR3 is 13 amino acids long. Trimming took 5 bases from V and 10 from J; bases not matched to a gene: 10. CDR3 DNA: TGTGCCAGTAGTCCAAACCTCAGGGGGACAGCTTTCTTT. Translating it yields CASSPNLRGTAFF.

This chain joins TRBV4-1 and TRBJ2-5; 13 positions agree with TRBD2. CDR1 and CDR2 from the germline V gene are MGHRA and YSYEKL. The CDR3 runs to 17 residues. V lost 1 base, J lost 2 bases, and 4 bases stayed unmatched. This chain's CDR3 is CASSQVWGLAGQETQYF. For the CDR3, the DNA is TGCGCCAGCAGCCAAGTGTGGGGACTAGCGGGGCAAGAGACCCAGTACTTC.

The chain recombines TRBV5-1 with TRBJ1-1; 11 bases map to TRBD1. The CDR3 spans 15 residues. Germline values: CDR1 SGHRS, CDR2 YFSETQ. The ends lost 3 bases at V and 1 base at J; junction bases unmatched: 2. The CDR3 nucleotides read TGCGCCAGCAGCTCGGGGACAGGGGGGAACACTGAAGCTTTCTTT. The encoded protein is CASSSGTGGNTEAFF.

This clone was detected a few times. The chain couples TRBV19 to TRBJ2-3, with 11 positions matching TRBD2. With V trimmed by 5 bases and J by 2 bases, 6 bases remained unmatched. The CDR3 is made up of 16 amino acids. In germline, CDR1 is LNHDA, CDR2 SQIVND (reference sequence). The CDR3 sequence: CASSGQLAGDTDTQYF. The CDR3 bases are TGTGCCAGTAGTGGCCAACTAGCGGGAGACACAGATACGCAGTATTTT.

In DNA form, the CDR3 reads TGCGCCAGCGGCCCTAATTCACCCCTCCACTTT. Translating gives CASGPNSPLHF. The chain links TRBV5-1 to TRBJ1-6; unclear D gene. CDR1 and CDR2 from the germline V gene are SGHRS and YFSETQ. V gave up 7 bases and J gave up 6 bases, with 5 bases separating them. The CDR3 length is 11 residues. Full variable domain (missing parts from reference TRBV5-1 and TRBJ1-6): KAGVTQTPRYLIKTRGQQVTLSCSPISGHRSVSWYQQTPGQGLQFLFEYFSETQRNKGNFPGRFSGRQFSNSRSEMNVSTLELGDSALYLCASGPNSPLHFGNGTRLTVT.

The chain employs TRBV2 and TRBJ2-1, with 7 bases matching TRBD2. Per germline, CDR1 SNHLY and CDR2 FYNNEI. CDR3 size: 13 residues. The V segment lost 8 bases and the J segment 9 bases; nucleotides outside the gene matches: 10. CDR3 nucleotides: TGTGCCAGCGGGCTGATGGCGGGGGTTGAGCAGTTCTTC. Encoded protein: CASGLMAGVEQFF.

This chain links TRBV28 with TRBJ1-1, with 8 bases that match TRBD1. The CDR3 runs to 10 residues. The J segment lost 9 bases and the V segment lost 10 bases, leaving 4 bases of the junction unmatched. From germline, CDR1 is MDHEN and CDR2 SYDVKM. Here the CDR3 DNA reads TGTGCCATCGGACAGGGTAAAGCTTTCTTT. Translated: CAIGQGKAFF.

The rearrangement uses TRBV19 and TRBJ1-1, with 7 bases matching TRBD1. The CDR3 extends over 15 amino acids. Germline trimming cut 0 bases from V and 1 base from J; bases unmatched to any gene: 2. Germline CDR1 and CDR2: LNHDA and SQIVND (reference sequence). The CDR3 DNA reads as TGTGCCAGTAGTATAGACTGGGACAGGAACACTGAAGCTTTCTTT. Its translation is CASSIDWDRNTEAFF. The full variable domain, its missing parts supplied by reference TRBV19 and TRBJ1-1, is DGGITQSPKYLFRKEGQNVTLSCEQNLNHDAMYWYRQDPGQGLRLIYYSQIVNDFQKGDIAEGYSVSREKKESFPLTVTSAQKNPTAFYLCASSIDWDRNTEAFFGQGTRLTVV.

This clone was detected only a few times. The chain couples TRBV4-3 to TRBJ2-2, with TRBD2 identical over 9 bases. J gave up 6 bases and V 0 bases, and 2 bases lay outside the gene matches. CDR1 and CDR2 from the germline V gene are LGHNA and YSLEER. This CDR3 contains 15 residues. The CDR3 here is CASSQERGGPGELFF. CDR3 nucleotides: TGCGCCAGCAGCCAAGAGCGGGGGGGCCCCGGGGAGCTGTTTTTT.

The rearrangement links TRBV28 to TRBJ2-2; 8 nucleotides align to TRBD1. Germline loops: CDR1 MDHEN, CDR2 SYDVKM. The V gene end was trimmed by 6 bases and the J gene end by 6 bases; junction bases not matched to a gene: 9. The CDR3 extends over 15 amino acids. This CDR3 reads CASSPGGKEAGELFF. CDR3 nucleotide sequence: TGTGCCAGCAGCCCAGGGGGCAAAGAAGCCGGGGAGCTGTTTTTT. Combining the CDR3 with reference TRBV28 and TRBJ2-2 gives the whole variable domain DVKVTQSSRYLVKRTGEKVFLECVQDMDHENMFWYRQDPGLGLRLIYFSYDVKMKEKGDIPEGYSVSREKKERFSLILESASTNQTSMYLCASSPGGKEAGELFFGEGSRLTVL.

The chain combines TRBV6-2 or TRBV6-3 with TRBJ2-2; TRBD1 might be the D (6 bases). This CDR3 comprises 15 residues. Germline V CDR1 and CDR2: MNHEY, SVGEGT. Trimming took 4 bases from V and 3 from J, leaving 12 bases between them. The DNA of the CDR3 is TGTGCCAGCAGTTCTTGGGGGCTTTACACCGGGGAGCTGTTTTTT. Residues: CASSSWGLYTGELFF.

The gene calls are TRBV5-1 and TRBJ2-1, with 8 nucleotides matching TRBD1. The CDR3 consists of 14 residues. J was trimmed by 7 bases and V by 1 base; bases with no gene match: 4. Germline lookup yields CDR1 SGHRS and CDR2 YFSETQ. The CDR3 loop is CASSLLNRGNEQFF. The CDR3 nucleotides read TGCGCCAGCAGCTTGCTAAACAGGGGGAATGAGCAGTTCTTC.

The table lists this clone with a few counts. The gene calls are TRBV5-1 and TRBJ2-5; 9 nucleotides line up with TRBD2. The CDR3 is 15 amino acids. In germline, CDR1 is SGHRS, CDR2 YFSETQ. V was pared by 4 bases and J by 5 bases, with 9 bases of the junction left unmatched. The CDR3 here is CASSLGGRAVETQYF. The CDR3 DNA reads as TGCGCCAGCAGCCTTGGCGGGAGGGCCGTGGAGACCCAGTACTTC.

The sample holds a few counts of this clone. This chain connects TRBV2 to TRBJ2-1, with 7 positions matching TRBD2. The CDR3 loop spans 15 amino acids. The V and J ends lost 2 bases and 3 bases, in that order; junction bases with no gene match: 4. Germline CDR1 and CDR2: SNHLY and FYNNEI. CDR3 DNA: TGTGCCAGCAGTGAATGGGGGAGGGACTACAATGAGCAGTTCTTC. It encodes CASSEWGRDYNEQFF. The entire variable domain, with the rest obtained from reference TRBV2 and TRBJ2-1, is as follows: EPEVTQTPSHQVTQMGQEVILRCVPISNHLYFYWYRQILGQKVEFLVSFYNNEISEKSEIFDDQFSVERPDGSNFTLKIRSTKLEDSAMYFCASSEWGRDYNEQFFGPGTRLTVL.

The chain is built from TRBV19 and TRBJ2-2, with TRBD2 identical over 8 bases. The germline CDR1 and CDR2 sequences are LNHDA and SQIVND (reference sequence). This CDR3 comprises 15 residues. Germline trimming cut 2 bases from V and 4 bases from J; bases unmatched to any gene: 3. The DNA of the CDR3 is TGTGCCAGTAGTATATTTACTAGCGGCACCGGGGAGCTGTTTTTT. It encodes CASSIFTSGTGELFF.

The genes are TRBV19 and TRBJ2-2; the match to TRBD1 covers 7 bases. Germline-derived CDR1 and CDR2 are LNHDA and SQIVND (reference sequence). V lost 5 bases, J lost 5 bases, and 5 bases stayed unmatched. The CDR3 totals 14 residues. CDR3 sequence (DNA): TGTGCCAGTAGTTCCGACAGGGTGACCGGGGAGCTGTTTTTT. Protein sequence: CASSSDRVTGELFF.